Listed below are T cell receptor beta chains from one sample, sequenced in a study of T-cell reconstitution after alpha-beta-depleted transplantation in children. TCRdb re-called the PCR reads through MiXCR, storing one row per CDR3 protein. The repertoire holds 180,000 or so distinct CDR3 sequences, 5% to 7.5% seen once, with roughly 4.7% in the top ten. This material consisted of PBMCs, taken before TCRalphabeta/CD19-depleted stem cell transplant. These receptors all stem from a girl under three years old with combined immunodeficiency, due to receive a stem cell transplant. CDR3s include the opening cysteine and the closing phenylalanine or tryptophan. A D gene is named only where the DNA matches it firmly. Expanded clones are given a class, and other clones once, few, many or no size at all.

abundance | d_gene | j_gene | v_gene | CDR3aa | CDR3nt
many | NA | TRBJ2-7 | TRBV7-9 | CASSFRDFYEQYF | TGTGCCAGCAGCTTCAGGGATTTCTACGAGCAGTACTTC
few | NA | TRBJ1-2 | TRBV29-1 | CSAEQVKNYGYTF | TGCAGCGCAGAACAGGTGAAGAACTATGGCTACACCTTC
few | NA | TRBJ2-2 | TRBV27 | CASSFPDGELFF | TGTGCCAGCAGTTTTCCGGACGGGGAGCTGTTTTTT
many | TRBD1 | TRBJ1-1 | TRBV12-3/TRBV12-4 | CASSFGTGNTEAFF | TGTGCCAGCAGCTTCGGGACAGGTAACACTGAAGCTTTCTTT
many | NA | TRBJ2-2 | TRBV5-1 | CASSLDPGGGLEGKNTGELFF | TGCGCCAGCAGCTTGGACCCTGGCGGAGGACTCGAAGGAAAGAACACCGGGGAGCTGTTTTTT
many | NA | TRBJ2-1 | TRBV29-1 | CSATQNNEQFF | TGCAGCGCTACACAGAACAATGAGCAGTTCTTC
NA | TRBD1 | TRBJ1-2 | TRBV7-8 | CASSSYRGQGYTF | TGTGCCAGCAGCTCCTACAGGGGGCAAGGCTACACCTTC
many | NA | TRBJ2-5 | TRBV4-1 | CASSQWQSRETQYF | TGCGCCAGCAGCCAATGGCAAAGCAGGGAGACCCAGTACTTC
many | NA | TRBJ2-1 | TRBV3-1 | CASSQEGSSVSYNEQFF | TGTGCCAGCAGCCAAGAGGGCAGCTCAGTTTCCTACAATGAGCAGTTCTTC
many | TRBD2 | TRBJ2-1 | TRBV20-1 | CSGELAGRIQGYNEQFF | TGCAGTGGTGAACTAGCGGGGAGGATCCAAGGTTACAATGAGCAGTTCTTC
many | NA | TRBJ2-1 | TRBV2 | CARNHRAGDEQFF | TGTGCCAGGAATCACAGGGCTGGGGATGAGCAGTTCTTC
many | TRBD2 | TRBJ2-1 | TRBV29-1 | CSAKGTSEHNEQFF | TGCAGCGCGAAGGGGACTAGCGAACACAATGAGCAGTTCTTC
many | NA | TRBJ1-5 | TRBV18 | CASSPGRDQPQHF | TGTGCCAGCTCACCGGGGAGAGATCAGCCCCAGCATTTT
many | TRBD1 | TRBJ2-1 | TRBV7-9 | CASSPGTGTDYNEQFF | TGTGCCAGCAGCCCGGGAACCGGGACAGATTACAATGAGCAGTTCTTC
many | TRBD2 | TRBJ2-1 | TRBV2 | CASRVTSGGNNEQFF | TGTGCCAGCAGGGTAACTAGCGGGGGAAACAATGAGCAGTTCTTC
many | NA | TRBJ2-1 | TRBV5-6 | CASSLMGGKDLNEQFF | TGTGCCAGCAGCTTGATGGGCGGGAAGGACTTAAATGAGCAGTTCTTC
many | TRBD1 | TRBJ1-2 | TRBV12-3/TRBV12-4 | CASSFPTGGEGYTF | TGTGCCAGCAGTTTCCCGACAGGGGGCGAAGGCTACACCTTC
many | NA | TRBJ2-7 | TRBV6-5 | CASSMGHEQYF | TGTGCCAGCAGTATGGGTCACGAGCAGTACTTC
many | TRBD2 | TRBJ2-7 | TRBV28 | CASSLISGRAYYEQYF | TGTGCCAGCAGTTTGATTAGCGGGAGGGCATACTACGAGCAGTACTTC
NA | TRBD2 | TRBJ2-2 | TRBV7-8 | CASSLVAGEGATGELFF | TGTGCCAGCAGCTTAGTGGCGGGGGAGGGTGCCACCGGGGAGCTGTTTTTT
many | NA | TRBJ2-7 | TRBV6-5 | CASSYRGTYEQYF | TGTGCCAGCAGTTACCGCGGGACTTACGAGCAGTACTTC
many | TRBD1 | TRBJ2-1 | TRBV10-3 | CAIKTGDNNEQFF | TGTGCCATAAAGACAGGGGACAACAATGAGCAGTTCTTC
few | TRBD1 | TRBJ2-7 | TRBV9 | CASSVGGGRPYEQYF | TGTGCCAGCAGCGTAGGAGGGGGCCGTCCCTACGAGCAGTACTTC
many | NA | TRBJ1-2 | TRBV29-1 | CSVLGGGWENYGYTF | TGCAGCGTTTTAGGGGGAGGTTGGGAAAACTATGGCTACACCTTC
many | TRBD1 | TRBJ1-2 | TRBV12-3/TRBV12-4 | CASNKLRDRKNGYTF | TGTGCCAGCAACAAACTCCGGGACAGGAAGAATGGCTACACCTTC
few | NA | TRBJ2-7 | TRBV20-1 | CSASNEGPYEQYF | TGCAGTGCTAGCAACGAGGGACCCTACGAGCAGTACTTC
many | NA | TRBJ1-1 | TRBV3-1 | CASSQANFGGARAFF | TGTGCCAGCAGCCAAGCAAATTTCGGGGGCGCGAGGGCTTTCTTT
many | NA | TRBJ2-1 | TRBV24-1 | CATSDYTLTGAKFF | TGTGCCACCAGTGATTATACCCTGACAGGCGCGAAGTTCTTC
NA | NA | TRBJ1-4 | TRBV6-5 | CASSYPQASEKLFF | TGTGCCAGCAGTTACCCACAGGCGAGTGAAAAACTGTTTTTT
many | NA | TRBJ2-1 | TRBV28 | CASLYRENNEQFF | TGTGCCAGCTTATACAGGGAAAACAATGAGCAGTTCTTC
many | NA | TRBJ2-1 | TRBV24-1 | CATSDLEEDEQFF | TGTGCCACCAGTGATTTAGAGGAAGATGAGCAGTTCTTC
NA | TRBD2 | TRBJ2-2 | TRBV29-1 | CSQRSGGRGGTGELFF | TGCAGCCAAAGGTCGGGGGGGAGAGGGGGCACCGGGGAGCTGTTTTTT
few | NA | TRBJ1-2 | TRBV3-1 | CASSQLLGQSYNYGYTF | TGTGCCAGCAGCCAATTGCTTGGACAGTCTTATAACTATGGCTACACCTTC
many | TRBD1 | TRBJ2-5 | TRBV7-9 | CASRASPDRGETQYF | TGTGCCAGCAGAGCCTCTCCTGACAGGGGTGAGACCCAGTACTTC
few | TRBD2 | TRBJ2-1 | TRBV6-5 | CASSYSGGHNEQFF | TGTGCCAGCAGTTACAGCGGGGGGCACAATGAGCAGTTCTTC
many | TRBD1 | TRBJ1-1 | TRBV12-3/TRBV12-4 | CASTMTGVGTEAFF | TGTGCCAGCACTATGACAGGGGTCGGCACTGAAGCTTTCTTT
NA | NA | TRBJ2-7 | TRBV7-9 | CASTGQQGSEQYF | TGTGCCAGCACCGGACAACAGGGCTCCGAGCAGTACTTC
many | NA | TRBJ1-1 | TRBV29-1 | CSAGVNTEAFF | TGCAGCGCTGGGGTGAACACTGAAGCTTTCTTT
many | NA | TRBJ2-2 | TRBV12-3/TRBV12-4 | CASRGVTGELFF | TGTGCCAGCAGGGGGGTCACCGGGGAGCTGTTTTTT
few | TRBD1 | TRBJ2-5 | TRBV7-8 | CASSFWTGPQETQYF | TGTGCCAGCAGCTTTTGGACAGGGCCCCAAGAGACCCAGTACTTC
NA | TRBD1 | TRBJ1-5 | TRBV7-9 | CASSTGGINQPQHF | TGTGCCAGCAGCACAGGGGGCATCAATCAGCCCCAGCATTTT
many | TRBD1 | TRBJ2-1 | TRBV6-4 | CASSAEVRTGVYNEQFF | TGTGCCAGCAGTGCGGAGGTTCGGACAGGGGTCTACAATGAGCAGTTCTTC
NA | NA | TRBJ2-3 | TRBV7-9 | CASSFNSLIDTQYF | TGTGCCAGCAGCTTTAACTCGCTAATAGATACGCAGTATTTT
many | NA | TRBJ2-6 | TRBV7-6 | CASSFPWSSGANVLTF | TGTGCCAGCAGCTTTCCTTGGAGCTCTGGGGCCAACGTCCTGACTTTC
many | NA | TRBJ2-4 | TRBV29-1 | CSAHERSTTKNIQYF | TGCAGTGCCCACGAGAGGAGTACGACCAAAAACATTCAGTACTTC
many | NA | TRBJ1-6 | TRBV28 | CASSLYLRSYNSPLHF | TGTGCCAGCAGTTTATACCTTCGGTCCTATAATTCACCCCTCCACTTT
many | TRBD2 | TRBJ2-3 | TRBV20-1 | CSAYRGGLDTQYF | TGCAGTGCTTATCGGGGGGGACTAGATACGCAGTATTTT
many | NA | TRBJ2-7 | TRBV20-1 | CSARDPRRGWYEQYF | TGCAGTGCTAGAGATCCCCGACGGGGGTGGTACGAGCAGTACTTC
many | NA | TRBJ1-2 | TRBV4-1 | CASSQVRVVDGYTF | TGCGCCAGCAGCCAAGTCAGGGTAGTAGATGGCTACACCTTC
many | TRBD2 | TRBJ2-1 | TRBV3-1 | CASSQGIETSGSYEQFF | TGTGCCAGCAGCCAAGGTATCGAGACTAGCGGGAGCTATGAGCAGTTCTTC
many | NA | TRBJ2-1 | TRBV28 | CASSPTGFSYNEQFF | TGTGCCAGCAGCCCGACAGGATTCTCCTACAATGAGCAGTTCTTC
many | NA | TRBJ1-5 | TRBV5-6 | CASSFRTASNQPQHF | TGTGCCAGCAGTTTTAGGACGGCTAGCAATCAGCCCCAGCATTTT
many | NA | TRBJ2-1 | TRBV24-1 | CATSDQGRYNEQFF | TGTGCCACCAGTGATCAGGGACGATACAATGAGCAGTTCTTC
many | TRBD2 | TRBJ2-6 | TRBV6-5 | CASSYNSGSRSGANVLTF | TGTGCCAGCAGTTACAACAGCGGGAGCAGGTCTGGGGCCAACGTCCTGACTTTC